The T cell receptor beta chain under discussion was sequenced for a study of cytomegalovirus exposure and HLA in healthy donors. General study findings and limits: Trimming of TCR beta V- and J-genes showed a link, identified in a later analysis, to a missense DCLRE1C variant.

Comments on this clone: Its antigen is as yet unknown.

PCR involved 60 Vbeta and 13 Jbeta primers. The method was immunoSEQ multiplex PCR; TCRdb's version includes in-frame clones alone and lacks a portion of them. This repertoire shows around 130,000 clones, roughly 69% found once; its top ten account for less than 3.5%. Sequenced sample: PBMCs. This receptor was taken from a human donor in good health.

The DNA for the CDR3 is TGTGCCACCAGGGACAGTAGCACAGATACGCAGTATTTT. Residues: CATRDSSTDTQYF. The chain joins TRBV10-3 to TRBJ2-3; TRBD1 agrees at 7 bases. V shed 10 bases and J 0 bases; nucleotides not matched to a gene: 4. The V gene's germline CDR1 is ENHRY and CDR2 SYGVKD. The CDR3 runs 13 residues.